This record covers a single TCR beta chain. Antigen specificity is unknown. Each CDR3 protein is one row after TCRdb ran MiXCR on the reads. The sample contains some 560,000 distinct CDR3 sequences, roughly 43% of which appear only once. The sample originates from a study of T cell repertoires in cytomegalovirus infection. Overall study: Indications of both CMV infection and matching HLA type were provided by public TCR beta signatures.

The receptor was isolated from a human donor in good health (CMV status not recorded). Some clones in this sample may be carry-over from other donors' samples. This specimen was cultured PBMCs, taken from culture after CMV antigen stimulation.

In DNA form, the CDR3 reads TGTGCCAGCAGTTTAATACTAGCGGGAGGCCATGAGCAGTTCTTC. Translated, it gives CASSLILAGGHEQFF. This sequence joins TRBV12-3 or TRBV12-4 and TRBJ2-1, with 12 positions matching TRBD2. The V gene end was trimmed by 2 bases and the J gene end by 8 bases; junction bases not matched to a gene: 4. This CDR3 comprises 15 residues.